This is a list of T cell receptor beta chains from one sample in a study of shared clonotypes between healthy human individuals. The assay was immunoSEQ multiplex PCR, and TCRdb's table has in-frame clones only and misses some. The sample has approximately 980,000 clones, around three quarters seen once. Sequencing input: memory CD4+ T cells sorted from blood. Receptors originate from a man between 18 and 29 years old in good health. Both conserved end residues are part of each CDR3. D genes are given only for firm matches. Rows give clone size only sometimes, using once, few, many, or a class for an expanded clone.

CDR3 length	D gene	V gene	J gene	clone size	CDR3 DNA	CDR3 protein
14	TRBD1	TRBV7-9	TRBJ1-4	NA	TGTGCCAGCAGCAAGGGACAGGGTGGTGAAAAACTGTTTTTT	CASSKGQGGEKLFF
14	TRBD1	TRBV7-9	TRBJ1-2	NA	TGTGCCAGCAGCTTAGGACTAACAGGGGACGGCTACACCTTC	CASSLGLTGDGYTF
16	TRBD2	TRBV19	TRBJ2-2	NA	TGTGCCAGTACCCCCCGCACTAGCGGACTCACCGGGGAGCTGTTTTTT	CASTPRTSGLTGELFF
17	TRBD2	TRBV9	TRBJ2-5	NA	TGTGCCAGCAGCGTAGCTTTAGCGGGAGGCCTGTCGGAGACCCAGTACTTC	CASSVALAGGLSETQYF
13	NA	TRBV29-1	TRBJ2-7	NA	TGCAGCGTTGAGTCCGGGAGCGCATACGAGCAGTACTTC	CSVESGSAYEQYF
14	TRBD2	TRBV7-2	TRBJ2-7	few	TGTGCCAGCAGCTCGGCTAGCGGGACGGGAGAGCAGTACTTC	CASSSASGTGEQYF
18	TRBD1	TRBV5-4	TRBJ1-2	NA	TGTGCCAGCAGCTTAAGTTCAGGGGGAGAATATAAGAACTATGGCTACACCTTC	CASSLSSGGEYKNYGYTF
12	NA	TRBV10-1	TRBJ2-1	NA	TGCGCCAGCAGTGAGTCTTGGGGAGAGCAGTTCTTC	CASSESWGEQFF
13	TRBD1	TRBV10-3	TRBJ1-1	NA	TGTGCCACCGGGGCTCGACAGGGTACTGAAGCTTTCTTT	CATGARQGTEAFF
14	NA	TRBV10-1	TRBJ2-1	NA	TGCGCCAGCAGTGATCTATCGGGGTCCAGTGAGCAGTTCTTC	CASSDLSGSSEQFF
14	NA	TRBV12-5	TRBJ2-5	NA	TGTGCTAGTGGTTCCCGGGACAAGGAGGAGACCCAGTACTTC	CASGSRDKEETQYF
15	TRBD1	TRBV5-6	TRBJ2-3	few	TGTGCCAGCAGCTTGTTCCCAGGGGGCCAAGATACGCAGTATTTT	CASSLFPGGQDTQYF
11	NA	TRBV30	TRBJ2-7	NA	TGTGCCGGTACAGGGTTCTACGAGCAGTACTTC	CAGTGFYEQYF
14	NA	TRBV5-1	TRBJ1-4	NA	TGCGCCAGCAGCTTGGGGACAGAGAATGAAAAACTGTTTTTT	CASSLGTENEKLFF
17	NA	TRBV5-4	TRBJ2-5	once	TGTGCCAGCAGCTTGGATCCAGCGGGGACAACTTTTGAGACCCAGTACTTC	CASSLDPAGTTFETQYF
12	NA	TRBV28	TRBJ2-7	NA	TGTGCCAGCAGCCACAGAACCTACGAGCAGTACTTC	CASSHRTYEQYF
18	NA	TRBV2	TRBJ1-5	NA	TGTGCCAGCAGTGAAGCGGATTATATCAGGGACAGCAATCAGCCCCAGCATTTT	CASSEADYIRDSNQPQHF
18	TRBD2	TRBV7-2	TRBJ2-4	NA	TGTGCCAGCAGTCGTGAGGGGACTAGCGGGACCGCCAAAAACATTCAGTACTTC	CASSREGTSGTAKNIQYF
16	NA	TRBV6-6	TRBJ1-4	NA	TGTGCCAGCAGTTACGCCCCCGGGACTGTGGATGAAAAACTGTTTTTT	CASSYAPGTVDEKLFF
15	TRBD2	TRBV11-2	TRBJ2-1	NA	TGTGCCAGCAGCCCAAGCGGGAGAGTTTCGGATGAGCAGTTCTTC	CASSPSGRVSDEQFF
15	NA	TRBV5-1	TRBJ1-1	NA	TGCGCCAGCAGCTACTCGACAGACGTGAGGGCTGAAGCTTTCTTT	CASSYSTDVRAEAFF
14	NA	TRBV30	TRBJ1-2	many	TGTGCCTGGAGTGTAGGAGTAGGATCCTATGGCTACACCTTC	CAWSVGVGSYGYTF
12	NA	TRBV10-2	TRBJ2-7	NA	TGCGCCAGCAGGGACTCATCCTACGAGCAGTACTTC	CASRDSSYEQYF
15	NA	TRBV7-6	TRBJ2-7	NA	TGTGCCAGCAGCCCGGGACACTCCCCGGGGGTCGAGCAGTACTTC	CASSPGHSPGVEQYF
15	NA	TRBV5-4	TRBJ2-1	once	TGTGCCAGCAGCTTGGTGTCAGGGACCTTCAATGAGCAGTTCTTC	CASSLVSGTFNEQFF
18	NA	TRBV4-1	TRBJ2-2	NA	TGCGCCAGCAGCCAAGTTCCGCAGGGGTCTACGAACACCGGGGAGCTGTTTTTT	CASSQVPQGSTNTGELFF
12	NA	TRBV7-9	TRBJ2-3	NA	TGTGCCAGCAGCACGCTGGCCGGAACGCAGTATTTT	CASSTLAGTQYF
16	TRBD2	TRBV7-3	TRBJ2-3	NA	TGTGCCAGCAGCCCCGTCAGCGGGGCTAGCACAGATACGCAGTATTTT	CASSPVSGASTDTQYF
15	NA	TRBV2	TRBJ2-1	NA	TGTGCCAGCAGTGAACCTAGCGGAGGGGGTAATGAGCAGTTCTTC	CASSEPSGGGNEQFF
15	NA	TRBV6-5	TRBJ2-6	many	TGTGCCAGCAGTTCCCACTACTCTGGGGCCAACGTCCTGACTTTC	CASSSHYSGANVLTF
15	NA	TRBV27	TRBJ1-4	once	TGTGCCAGCAGCTCCCGCCAGGGCCTGAATGAAAAACTGTTTTTT	CASSSRQGLNEKLFF
14	NA	TRBV5-1	TRBJ2-2	few	TGCGCCAGCAGCGAGACAGGGAACACCGGGGAGCTGTTTTTT	CASSETGNTGELFF
14	TRBD1	TRBV5-6	TRBJ2-7	NA	TGTGCCAGCAGCTCAACGGGACAGAGATACGAGCAGTACTTC	CASSSTGQRYEQYF
13	NA	TRBV7-7	TRBJ2-2	NA	TGTGCTAGCAGCAGGGATCCGGGCGGGGAGCTGTTTTTT	CASSRDPGGELFF
16	TRBD2	TRBV9	TRBJ2-2	NA	TGTGCCAGCAGCGTCGGGACTAGCGGGAGTGTCGGGGAGCTGTTTTTT	CASSVGTSGSVGELFF
13	TRBD1	TRBV5-5	TRBJ1-1	NA	TGTGCCAGCAGCGTGGACAGGCAGATAGAAGCTTTCTTT	CASSVDRQIEAFF
14	TRBD1	TRBV5-1	TRBJ1-1	NA	TGCGCCAGCAGCGGGGACAGGGGGCGCGGTGAAGCTTTCTTT	CASSGDRGRGEAFF
13	NA	TRBV11-2	TRBJ1-2	NA	TGTGCCAGCAGCCCAAGCGGTAACTATGGCTACACCTTC	CASSPSGNYGYTF
12	TRBD1	TRBV6-1	TRBJ1-2	NA	TGTGCCAGCAGTGAAGCGGGACAGTTATACACCTTC	CASSEAGQLYTF
13	NA	TRBV7-2	TRBJ2-5	NA	TGTGCCAGCAGCCAGGGACTGCAAGAGACCCAGTACTTC	CASSQGLQETQYF